Reported below is one T cell receptor beta chain. Germline trimming cut 8 bases from V and 3 bases from J; bases unmatched to any gene: 11. Germline CDR1 is SGDLS and CDR2 is YYNGEE. The CDR3 covers 15 residues. This sample is drawn from a study of T cell changes during pregnancy in multiple sclerosis. The method was immunoSEQ multiplex PCR; TCRdb's version includes in-frame clones alone and lacks a portion of them. The repertoire holds some 60,000 clones, with about 89% as singletons. This material consisted of peripheral blood, taken after pregnancy. This sequence was found in a female donor with multiple sclerosis, enrolled in a pregnancy study. The chain links TRBV9 to TRBJ2-7, with TRBD1 identical over 10 bases. CDR3 region: CARNLIGTGVYEQYF. Written as DNA, the CDR3 is TGTGCCAGAAACCTGATCGGGACAGGGGTCTACGAGCAGTACTTC.